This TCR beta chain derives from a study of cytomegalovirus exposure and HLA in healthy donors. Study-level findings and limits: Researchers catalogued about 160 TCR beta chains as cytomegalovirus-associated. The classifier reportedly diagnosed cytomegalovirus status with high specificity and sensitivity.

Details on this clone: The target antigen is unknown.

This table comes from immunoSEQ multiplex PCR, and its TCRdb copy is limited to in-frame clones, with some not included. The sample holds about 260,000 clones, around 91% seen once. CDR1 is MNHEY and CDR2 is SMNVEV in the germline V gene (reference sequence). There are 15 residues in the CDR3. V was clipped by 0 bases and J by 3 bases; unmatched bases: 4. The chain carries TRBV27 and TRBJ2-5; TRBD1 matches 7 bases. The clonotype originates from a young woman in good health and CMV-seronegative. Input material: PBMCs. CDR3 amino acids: CASSLSFTGEETQYF. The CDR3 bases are TGTGCCAGCAGTTTATCATTTACAGGGGAAGAGACCCAGTACTTC.